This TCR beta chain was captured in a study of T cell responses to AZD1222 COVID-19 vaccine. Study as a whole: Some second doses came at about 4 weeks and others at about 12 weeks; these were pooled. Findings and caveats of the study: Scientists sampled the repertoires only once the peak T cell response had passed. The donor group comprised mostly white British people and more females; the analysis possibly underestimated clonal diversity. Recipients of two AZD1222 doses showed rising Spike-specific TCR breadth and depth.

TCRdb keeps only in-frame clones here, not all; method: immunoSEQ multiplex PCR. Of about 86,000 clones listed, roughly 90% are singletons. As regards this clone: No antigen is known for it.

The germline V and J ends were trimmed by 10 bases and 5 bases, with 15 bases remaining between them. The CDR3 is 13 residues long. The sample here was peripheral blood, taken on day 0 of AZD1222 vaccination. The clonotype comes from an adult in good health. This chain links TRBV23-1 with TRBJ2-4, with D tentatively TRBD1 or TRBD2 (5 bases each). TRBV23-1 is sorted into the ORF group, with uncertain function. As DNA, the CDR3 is TGCGCCACCAAGGGAGTGGGGGAAAACATTCAGTACTTC. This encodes CATKGVGENIQYF.